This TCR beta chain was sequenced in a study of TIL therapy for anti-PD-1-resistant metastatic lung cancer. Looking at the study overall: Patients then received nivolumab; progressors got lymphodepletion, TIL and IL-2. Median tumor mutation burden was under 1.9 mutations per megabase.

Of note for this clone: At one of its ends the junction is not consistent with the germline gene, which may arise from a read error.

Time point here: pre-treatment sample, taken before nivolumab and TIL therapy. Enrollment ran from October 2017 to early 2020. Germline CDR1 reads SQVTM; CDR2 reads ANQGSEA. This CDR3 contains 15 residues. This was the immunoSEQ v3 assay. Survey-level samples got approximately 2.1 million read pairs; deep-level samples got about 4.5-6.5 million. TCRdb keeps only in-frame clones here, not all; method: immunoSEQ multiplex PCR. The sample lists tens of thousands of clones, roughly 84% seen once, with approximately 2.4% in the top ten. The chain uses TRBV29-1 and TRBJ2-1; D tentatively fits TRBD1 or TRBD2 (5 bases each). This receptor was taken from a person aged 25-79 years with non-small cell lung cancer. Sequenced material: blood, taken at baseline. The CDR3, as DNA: TGCAGCTTTGAGGGACGGGCGGGCTCCTACAATGAGCAGTTCTTC. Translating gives CSFEGRAGSYNEQFF.